The 8 T cell receptor beta chains reported below all come from one sample, sequenced in a study of CD8+ T cells in alopecia areata. Reverse transcription of extracted RNA yielded cDNA, which provided the sequencing template. Data came from immunoSEQ multiplex PCR; TCRdb stores just in-frame clones and leaves some out. The sample consists of about 180,000 clones, almost 65% of them appearing once. Sample: CD4+ T cells sorted from blood, taken at week 0. These receptors were collected from a human donor with alopecia areata.

This rearrangement joins TRBV30 to TRBJ1-1; 7 nucleotides match TRBD1. The CDR3 spans 12 residues. The V gene's germline CDR1 is GTSNPN and CDR2 SVGIG (reference sequence). Trimming removed 8 bases from V and 2 bases from J; junction bases left unmatched: 5. The CDR3: CATRQGNTEAFF. In DNA, the CDR3 is TGTGCCACCCGACAGGGAAACACTGAAGCTTTCTTT.

This clone was detected once. The CDR3 here is CASSLVAQNSPLHF. CDR3 nucleotide sequence: TGTGCCAGCAGCTTAGTAGCCCAGAATTCACCCCTCCACTTT. J is TRBJ1-6 and V is TRBV7-2, with D unclear. V lost 1 base, J lost 7 bases, and 8 bases lay in between. The CDR3 covers 14 residues. Germline V lookup: CDR1 SGHTA, CDR2 FQGNSA.

This clone turned up a few times. This chain joins TRBV7-8 and TRBJ2-1, with D perhaps TRBD1 or TRBD2 (6 bases each). The CDR3 runs to 15 residues. Germline V gene sequence: CDR1 SGHVS, CDR2 FQNEAQ. V lost 0 bases, J lost 4 bases, and 10 bases lay in between. In nucleotides, the CDR3 is TGTGCCAGCAGCTTAGCGGGGGGCCGGTACAATGAGCAGTTCTTC. Encoded protein: CASSLAGGRYNEQFF.

V usage is TRBV5-1 and J usage is TRBJ1-6; weak D call: TRBD1 (6 bases). V shed 4 bases and J shed 5 bases, with 16 bases lying between them. Germline CDR1 and CDR2: SGHRS and YFSETQ. The CDR3 sequence is 16 residues long. The CDR3 DNA is TGCGCCAGCAGCGTCAATTCAGGACAGCATAATTCACCCCTCCACTTT. Translated: CASSVNSGQHNSPLHF.

The CDR3 spells CASSLVGIANTGELFF. CDR3 in DNA: TGTGCCAGCAGCTTGGTCGGGATCGCGAACACCGGGGAGCTGTTTTTT. The gene calls are TRBV5-6 and TRBJ2-2; D might be TRBD2 (5 bases). In germline, CDR1 is SGHDT, CDR2 YYEEEE. The CDR3 is 16 amino acids. V was pared by 0 bases and J by 0 bases, with 9 bases between.

The sample holds many counts of this clone. V and J are TRBV7-2 and TRBJ2-4, with D perhaps matching TRBD1 or TRBD2 (7 bases each). This CDR3 region has 18 residues. Germline loops: CDR1 SGHTA, CDR2 FQGNSA. Between the trimmed V and J ends, which lost 4 bases and 5 bases, there was a span of 24 bases. The CDR3: CASSSTPPGGQKQNIQYF. CDR3 DNA: TGTGCCAGCAGCTCGACTCCCCCGGGGGGACAGAAACAAAACATTCAGTACTTC.

The V call is TRBV6-1, the J call TRBJ2-5; D unclear. The germline V gene encodes CDR1 MNHNS and CDR2 SASEGT. V was clipped by 7 bases and J by 4 bases, with 16 bases between them. The CDR3 has 14 amino acids. The CDR3 region is CASTSAWRGETQYF. The CDR3 nucleotides read TGTGCCAGCACCTCTGCGTGGCGAGGAGAGACCCAGTACTTC.

In its sample, this clone was seen a few times. The rearrangement joins TRBV7-3 to TRBJ2-3; 7 nucleotides match TRBD2. V shed 3 bases, J shed 3 bases, and the junction held 6 bases outside the gene matches. The length of the CDR3 is 15 residues. Germline CDR1 SGHTA, CDR2 FQGTGA. The CDR3 DNA sequence: TGTGCCAGCAGCTTCGGCCCCGGGAGGACAGATACGCAGTATTTT. Its translation: CASSFGPGRTDTQYF.